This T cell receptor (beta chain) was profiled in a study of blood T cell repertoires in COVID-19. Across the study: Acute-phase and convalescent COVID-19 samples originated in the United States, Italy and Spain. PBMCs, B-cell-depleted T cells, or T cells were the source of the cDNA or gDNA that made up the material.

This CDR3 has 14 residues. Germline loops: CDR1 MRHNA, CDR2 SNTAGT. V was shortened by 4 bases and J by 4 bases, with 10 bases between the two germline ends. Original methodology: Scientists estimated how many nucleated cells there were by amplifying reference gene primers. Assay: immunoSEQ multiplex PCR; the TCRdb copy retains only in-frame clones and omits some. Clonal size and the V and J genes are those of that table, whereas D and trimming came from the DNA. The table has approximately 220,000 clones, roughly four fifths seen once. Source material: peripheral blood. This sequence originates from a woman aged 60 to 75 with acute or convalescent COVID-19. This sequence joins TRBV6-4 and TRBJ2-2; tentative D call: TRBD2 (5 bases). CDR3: CASSVEGSTGELFF. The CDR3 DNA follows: TGTGCCAGCAGTGTCGAGGGATCCACCGGGGAGCTGTTTTTT.